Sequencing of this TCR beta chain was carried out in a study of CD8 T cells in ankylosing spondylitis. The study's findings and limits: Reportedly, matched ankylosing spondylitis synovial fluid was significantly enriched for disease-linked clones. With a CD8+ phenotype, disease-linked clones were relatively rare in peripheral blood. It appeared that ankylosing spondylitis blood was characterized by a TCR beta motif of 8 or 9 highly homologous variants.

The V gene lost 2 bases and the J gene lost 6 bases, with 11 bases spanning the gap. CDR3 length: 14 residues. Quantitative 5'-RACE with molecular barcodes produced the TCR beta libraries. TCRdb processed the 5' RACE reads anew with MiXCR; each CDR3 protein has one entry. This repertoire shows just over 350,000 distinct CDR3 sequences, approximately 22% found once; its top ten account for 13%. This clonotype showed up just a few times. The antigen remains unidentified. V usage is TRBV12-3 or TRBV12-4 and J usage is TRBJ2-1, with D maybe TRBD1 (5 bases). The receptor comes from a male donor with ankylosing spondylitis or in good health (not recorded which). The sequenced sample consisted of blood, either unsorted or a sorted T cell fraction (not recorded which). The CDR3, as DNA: TGTGCCAGCAGTTTAACAACAGGAATCAATGAGCAGTTCTTC. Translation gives CASSLTTGINEQFF.